What follows are 21 T cell receptor beta chains derived from one specimen sequenced in a study of PD-1 blockade in classical Hodgkin lymphoma. The repertoire was sequenced with immunoSEQ multiplex PCR; TCRdb's copy has only in-frame clones and lacks some. Here the sample spans 100,000 or so clones, around 90% being singletons. Described time point: cycle 4 day 1 (C4D1), after 5 to 7 weeks of nivolumab. With no exception, relapse followed autologous stem cell transplantation in all patients, and brentuximab vedotin exposure varied. The source material was peripheral blood mononuclear cells (PBMCs), sampled before the fourth cycle of nivolumab. The receptor set was obtained from a human donor with classical Hodgkin lymphoma.

The sample holds a few counts of this clone. V usage is TRBV6-1 and J usage is TRBJ1-4; a possible D gene is TRBD1 (6 bases). This CDR3 spans 13 amino acids. Germline CDR1 reads MNHNS; CDR2 reads SASEGT. The V end lost 11 bases, the J end lost 6 bases, and 16 bases lay between the germline ends. In DNA, the CDR3 is TGTGCCGGACACAGGGACCTTTATGAAAAACTGTTTTTT. Amino acid sequence: CAGHRDLYEKLFF.

This chain joins TRBV7-8 and TRBJ2-5; D gene ambiguous. The CDR3 loop spans 13 amino acids. From germline, CDR1 is SGHVS and CDR2 FQNEAQ. The V end lost 9 bases, the J end lost 5 bases, and 16 bases lay between the germline ends. In DNA, the CDR3 is TGTGCCAGTAATCCCCTTGGTGACGAGACCCAGTACTTC. Protein product: CASNPLGDETQYF.

The gene calls are TRBV15 and TRBJ2-7, with a tentative D call TRBD1 (6 bases). The germline V gene encodes CDR1 LNHNV and CDR2 YYDKDF (reference sequence). CDR3 length equals 14 residues. Trimming left V 1 base short and J 5 bases short, with 12 bases between. The CDR3 is CATSRVRGAHEQYF. DNA for the CDR3: TGTGCCACCAGCAGAGTCAGGGGAGCCCACGAGCAGTACTTC.

The V and J genes are TRBV7-9 and TRBJ1-1; tentatively, D is TRBD1 (5 bases). Per germline, CDR1 SEHNR and CDR2 FQNEAQ (reference sequence). CDR3 length: 17 residues. The V end lost 1 base, the J end lost 3 bases, and 18 bases lay between the germline ends. CDR3 protein: CASSLGAGRSADTEAFF. The CDR3 bases are TGTGCCAGCAGCTTAGGGGCAGGGAGGTCCGCTGACACTGAAGCTTTCTTT.

This clone was picked up one time. The V call is TRBV5-1, the J call TRBJ1-2, with TRBD1 matching 9 bases. This CDR3 is 16 amino acids long. Trimming removed 3 bases from V and 6 bases from J; junction bases left unmatched: 12. The V gene's germline CDR1 is SGHRS and CDR2 YFSETQ. CDR3 nucleotide sequence: TGCGCCAGCAGCTCTGTCCCGGGACAGGGACTGAATGGCTACACCTTC. As protein: CASSSVPGQGLNGYTF.

V and J are TRBV6-5 and TRBJ1-2; 8 nucleotides agree with TRBD1. V was pared by 5 bases and J by 7 bases, with 12 bases of the junction left unmatched. Germline loops: CDR1 MNHEY, CDR2 SVGAGI. The CDR3 length is 15 residues. CDR3 sequence (DNA): TGTGCCAGCAGTCCCCGGACAGGGTGGGTAGGTGGCTACACCTTC. Translating gives CASSPRTGWVGGYTF.

This clone was observed once. The J gene is TRBJ2-7, the V gene TRBV28; 9 bases align to TRBD1. This CDR3 spans 15 amino acids. The trim removed 6 bases at V and 4 bases at J, leaving 10 bases unmatched. Per the germline V gene, CDR1 is MDHEN and CDR2 is SYDVKM. CDR3 sequence (DNA): TGTGCCAGCAGCTCTCCGGGACAGGGACAATACGAGCAGTACTTC. Encoded protein: CASSSPGQGQYEQYF.

DNA of the CDR3: TGTGCCAGCAGTTCGGGCCGGGTAAATGAAAAACTGTTTTTT. Its protein product is CASSSGRVNEKLFF. The chain combines TRBV25-1 with TRBJ1-4; D gene ambiguous. The V end was cut by 5 bases, the J end by 5 bases, with 12 bases between. Germline CDR1 MGHDK, CDR2 SYGVNS. CDR3 length: 14 residues. The whole variable domain, filled in from reference TRBV25-1 and TRBJ1-4, reads EADIYQTPRYLVIGTGKKITLECSQTMGHDKMYWYQQDPGMELHLIHYSYGVNSTEKGDLSSESTVSRIRTEHFPLTLESARPSHTSQYLCASSSGRVNEKLFFGSGTQLSVL.

The chain carries TRBV7-6 and TRBJ2-7; tentatively, D is TRBD2 (7 bases). The CDR3 sequence is 15 residues long. The germline gives CDR1 SGHVS, CDR2 FNYEAQ. The V gene lost 4 bases and the J gene lost 7 bases, with 20 bases spanning the gap. The CDR3 is CASSWDGGAMQEQYF. In nucleotides, the CDR3 is TGTGCCAGCAGCTGGGATGGGGGGGCGATGCAAGAGCAGTACTTC.

The V gene is TRBV7-6, the J gene TRBJ2-1; D call uncertain. Trimming stripped 5 bases from V and 0 bases from J, with 17 bases between. CDR1 is SGHVS, CDR2 FNYEAQ, per germline. The CDR3 spans 17 residues. CDR3 DNA: TGTGCCAGCAGCCCAAAGCCTCTAGAATTCTCCTACAATGAGCAGTTCTTC. Residues: CASSPKPLEFSYNEQFF.

The J gene is TRBJ1-3, the V gene TRBV7-9, with a weak D call TRBD1 (6 bases). The CDR3 totals 17 residues. Germline V CDR1 and CDR2: SEHNR, FQNEAQ (reference sequence). Trimming took off 3 bases at V and 5 bases at J, with 20 bases between the two ends. The CDR3 sequence: CASSFPFNRESRNTIYF. In DNA, the CDR3 is TGTGCCAGCAGCTTTCCCTTTAACAGGGAAAGCCGAAACACCATATATTTT. Drawing the rest from reference TRBV7-9 and TRBJ1-3, the complete variable domain is DTGVSQNPRHKITKRGQNVTFRCDPISEHNRLYWYRQTLGQGPEFLTYFQNEAQLEKSRLLSDRFSAERPKGSFSTLEIQRTEQGDSAMYLCASSFPFNRESRNTIYFGEGSWLTVV.

This rearrangement joins TRBV7-2 to TRBJ2-3; no firm D call. V was trimmed by 4 bases and J by 6 bases, leaving 11 bases between them. The CDR3 consists of 13 residues. CDR1 and CDR2 (germline): SGHTA, FQGNSA. This chain's CDR3 is CASSSDGTDTQYF. Here the CDR3 DNA reads TGTGCCAGCAGCTCTGACGGTACCGATACGCAGTATTTT.

The chain has TRBV29-1 and TRBJ1-5; unclear D gene. Germline V gene data show CDR1 as SQVTM and CDR2 as ANQGSEA. The CDR3 contains 15 residues. Trimming left V 1 base short and J 5 bases short, with 15 bases between. Written as DNA, the CDR3 is TGCAGCGTTGAAGGAGAGAGGGCCCCGGATCAGCCCCAGCATTTT. Residues: CSVEGERAPDQPQHF.

This sequence joins TRBV7-9 and TRBJ2-2; 8 nucleotides agree with TRBD1. Germline V gene data show CDR1 as SEHNR and CDR2 as FQNEAQ (reference sequence). The CDR3 runs to 14 residues. The junction had 3 bases not matched to a gene; V was cut back by 5 bases and J by 4 bases. Here the CDR3 reads CASSRGQGTGELFF. Here the CDR3 DNA reads TGTGCCAGCAGCCGCGGACAGGGCACCGGGGAGCTGTTTTTT.

The genes are TRBV9 and TRBJ2-1; 7 bases fit TRBD2. This CDR3 is 17 amino acids long. V lost 0 bases and J lost 6; bases outside the gene matches: 12. Germline V gene sequence: CDR1 SGDLS, CDR2 YYNGEE. The CDR3 region has the DNA TGTGCCAGCAGCGTAGGATCGTGGGGAGGCGGGGGCAATGAGCAGTTCTTC. Amino acids: CASSVGSWGGGGNEQFF.

This chain uses TRBV11-2 with TRBJ2-5; D is ambiguous. Per the germline V gene, CDR1 is SGHAT and CDR2 is FQNNGV. V was pared by 0 bases and J by 2 bases, with 13 bases between. This CDR3 spans 16 amino acids. The CDR3, as DNA: TGTGCCAGCAGCTTAGATTACTCTAATGGTCAAGAGACCCAGTACTTC. Amino acid sequence: CASSLDYSNGQETQYF.

The chain is built from TRBV6-1 and TRBJ2-7; 9 nucleotides align to TRBD1. The CDR3 contains 14 residues. V shed 3 bases and J 7 bases; nucleotides not matched to a gene: 7. Germline CDR1 MNHNS, CDR2 SASEGT. CDR3 nucleotide sequence: TGTGCCAGCAGTGATGGACAGGGGTCGGGAGAGCAGTACTTC. Protein: CASSDGQGSGEQYF.

The chain recombines TRBV4-1 with TRBJ2-7; TRBD2 aligns across 7 bases. The germline gives CDR1 MGHRA, CDR2 YSYEKL. With 1 base clipped from V and 0 bases from J, the junction kept 18 bases outside the gene matches. This CDR3 is 20 amino acids long. As DNA, the CDR3 is TGCGCCAGCAGCCAAGGGGACCGGCTAGCAGGGACTATCCACTCCTACGAGCAGTACTTC. Its translation: CASSQGDRLAGTIHSYEQYF.

This chain joins TRBV28 and TRBJ2-7; D perhaps matches TRBD2 (5 bases). The V gene lost 7 bases and the J gene lost 2 bases, with 9 bases spanning the gap. Germline CDR1 and CDR2: MDHEN and SYDVKM. The length of the CDR3 is 12 residues. The CDR3: CASISRAYEQYF. The CDR3 coding sequence is TGTGCCAGCATCTCGAGGGCCTACGAGCAGTACTTC.

V gene TRBV15 combines with J gene TRBJ1-5; possibly TRBD1 for D (5 bases). The CDR3 covers 15 residues. Trimming removed 0 bases from V and 4 bases from J, with 10 bases in between. The germline CDR1 and CDR2 sequences are LNHNV and YYDKDF (reference sequence). The CDR3 spells CATSRDRVGNQPQHF. CDR3 sequence (DNA): TGTGCCACCAGCAGAGACAGGGTAGGGAATCAGCCCCAGCATTTT. The variable domain in full, completed from reference TRBV15 and TRBJ1-5, reads DAMVIQNPRYQVTQFGKPVTLSCSQTLNHNVMYWYQQKSSQAPKLLFHYYDKDFNNEADTPDNFQSRRPNTSFCFLDIRSPGLGDTAMYLCATSRDRVGNQPQHFGDGTRLSIL.

The chain links TRBV10-3 to TRBJ2-5; D might be TRBD1 or TRBD2, each matching 5 bases. V lost 3 bases to trimming and J lost 5 bases, with 13 bases between them. Germline V gene sequence: CDR1 ENHRY, CDR2 SYGVKD. This CDR3 comprises 14 residues. DNA for the CDR3: TGTGCCATCAGTGACGGGGCGACGGTTGAGACCCAGTACTTC. The encoded protein is CAISDGATVETQYF.